These 5 T cell receptor beta chains were all obtained from the same sample, sequenced in a study of shared clonotypes between healthy human individuals. Generated by immunoSEQ multiplex PCR, the TCRdb table keeps only in-frame clones and is missing some. Among roughly 2.6 million clones listed, roughly 92% were seen once. The source material was naive CD4+ T cells sorted from blood. The subset is: CD45RA+ positively selected. Every receptor here comes from a man aged 18 to 35 in good health.

This clone was found a few times. V and J are TRBV29-1 and TRBJ1-5; D may be TRBD1 (5 bases). Germline V CDR1 and CDR2: SQVTM, ANQGSEA. The germline V and J ends were trimmed by 4 bases and 3 bases, with 7 bases remaining between them. The CDR3 has 12 residues. The CDR3 DNA sequence: TGCAGCGTTGCGGGGGACAATCAGCCCCAGCATTTT. Translated: CSVAGDNQPQHF.

J is TRBJ2-2 and V is TRBV18; weak D call: TRBD1 (6 bases). The germline V gene encodes CDR1 KGHSH and CDR2 LQKENI. This CDR3 spans 16 amino acids. V lost 3 bases to trimming and J lost 2 bases, with 13 bases between them. The CDR3 sequence is CASSPEQGVNTGELFF. For the CDR3, the DNA is TGTGCCAGCTCACCGGAACAGGGCGTTAACACCGGGGAGCTGTTTTTT.

This rearrangement joins TRBV19 to TRBJ1-5; tentatively, D is TRBD1 (6 bases). Deletions cut 3 bases from V and 5 bases from J, with 17 bases between. The length of the CDR3 is 16 residues. In germline, CDR1 is LNHDA, CDR2 SQIVND (reference sequence). This CDR3 is CASSIEGGVKDQPQHF. CDR3 nucleotide sequence: TGTGCCAGTAGTATTGAGGGGGGGGTAAAAGATCAGCCCCAGCATTTT.

The chain recombines TRBV5-5 with TRBJ2-1, with 10 positions matching TRBD2. CDR1 and CDR2 from the germline V gene are SGHKS and YYEKEE (reference sequence). The ends lost 3 bases at V and 8 bases at J; junction bases unmatched: 17. The CDR3 is 18 residues long. CDR3 loop: CASSWAPTAGGPGDEQFF. The CDR3 DNA follows: TGTGCCAGCAGCTGGGCCCCTACAGCGGGAGGGCCGGGGGATGAGCAGTTCTTC.

In this sample, this clone turned up once. This chain uses TRBV5-4 with TRBJ2-3; a weak D match, TRBD1 (6 bases). Per germline, CDR1 SGHNT and CDR2 YYREEE (reference sequence). CDR3 length: 16 amino acids. Trimming removed 4 bases from V and 0 bases from J, with 15 bases in between. The CDR3 DNA is TGTGCCAGCAGCGCCTCGGGACACACTAGCACAGATACGCAGTATTTT. This translates into CASSASGHTSTDTQYF.